Listed below are T cell receptor beta chains from one sample, sequenced in a study of CD8 T cells in ankylosing spondylitis. TCRdb reanalysed the 5' RACE reads using MiXCR and keeps one entry per CDR3 protein. The sample has about 220,000 distinct CDR3 sequences, around 25% seen once. The sequencing sample was made of blood, either unsorted or a sorted T cell fraction (not recorded which). The receptors come from a male donor with ankylosing spondylitis or in good health (not recorded which). Both conserved end residues are part of each CDR3. D genes are given only for firm matches. Only some rows state a clone size, as once, few, many or a class for expanded clones.

cdr3_nt: TGCAGTGCTAGTGTTGGGAGGGAGACCCAGTACTTC; cdr3_aa: CSASVGRETQYF; v_call: TRBV20-1; d_call: .; j_call: TRBJ2-5; clone_size: many
cdr3_nt: TGTGCCAGCAGCCAAGACAGTAACTATGGCTACACCTTC; cdr3_aa: CASSQDSNYGYTF; v_call: TRBV3-1; d_call: .; j_call: TRBJ1-2; clone_size: .
cdr3_nt: TGCAGTGCTAGCCGACTAGCGGATACGTTTCTAAATGAGCAGTTCTTC; cdr3_aa: CSASRLADTFLNEQFF; v_call: TRBV20-1; d_call: TRBD2; j_call: TRBJ2-1; clone_size: .
cdr3_nt: TGCAGCACTGATACAGATGAGCAGTTCTTC; cdr3_aa: CSTDTDEQFF; v_call: TRBV29-1; d_call: .; j_call: TRBJ2-1; clone_size: many
cdr3_nt: TGTGCCAGCAGTTACCCACTGGTTAGCGGGAGCTACGAGCAGTACTTC; cdr3_aa: CASSYPLVSGSYEQYF; v_call: TRBV6-2/TRBV6-3; d_call: TRBD2; j_call: TRBJ2-7; clone_size: .
cdr3_nt: TGTGCCAGCAGTTTCCCTCGGGGGGAGCAGTACTTC; cdr3_aa: CASSFPRGEQYF; v_call: TRBV28; d_call: .; j_call: TRBJ2-7; clone_size: few
cdr3_nt: TGCAGGGCCGGACAGGGTAACACTGAAGCTTTCTTT; cdr3_aa: CRAGQGNTEAFF; v_call: TRBV20-1; d_call: TRBD1; j_call: TRBJ1-1; clone_size: .
cdr3_nt: TGTGCCATCCTAGCGGGAAAAGGCGGCACAGATACGCAGTATTTT; cdr3_aa: CAILAGKGGTDTQYF; v_call: TRBV10-3; d_call: TRBD2; j_call: TRBJ2-3; clone_size: .
cdr3_nt: TGTGCCAGCAGAGAGGACAGGGGGCACTACGAGCAGTACTTC; cdr3_aa: CASREDRGHYEQYF; v_call: TRBV6-2/TRBV6-3; d_call: TRBD1; j_call: TRBJ2-7; clone_size: .
cdr3_nt: TGCGCCAGCAGCTTCGGGACAGGGAGCGACGAGCAGTACTTC; cdr3_aa: CASSFGTGSDEQYF; v_call: TRBV5-1; d_call: TRBD1; j_call: TRBJ2-7; clone_size: few
cdr3_nt: TGTGCCAGCAGCTCCATCACCGGGGAGCTGTTTTTT; cdr3_aa: CASSSITGELFF; v_call: TRBV7-2; d_call: .; j_call: TRBJ2-2; clone_size: many
cdr3_nt: TGTGCCAGCAGCTTTACTAGCGGAGCTTCCTACAATGAGCAGTTCTTC; cdr3_aa: CASSFTSGASYNEQFF; v_call: TRBV7-3; d_call: TRBD2; j_call: TRBJ2-1; clone_size: .
cdr3_nt: TGCAGTGCTAGGGGACGAGTGGTGGAGCAGTACTTC; cdr3_aa: CSARGRVVEQYF; v_call: TRBV20-1; d_call: .; j_call: TRBJ2-7; clone_size: few
cdr3_nt: .; cdr3_aa: CATSRVIGFLETQYF; v_call: TRBV15; d_call: .; j_call: TRBJ2-5; clone_size: .
cdr3_nt: TGTGCCAGCAGCTTGGGATTAACCACCGGCAATGAGCAGTTCTTC; cdr3_aa: CASSLGLTTGNEQFF; v_call: TRBV5-5; d_call: .; j_call: TRBJ2-1; clone_size: .
cdr3_nt: TGCGCCAGCAGCCAATCAGACTGGGGGGCCTACGAGCAGTACTTC; cdr3_aa: CASSQSDWGAYEQYF; v_call: TRBV4-3; d_call: .; j_call: TRBJ2-7; clone_size: many
cdr3_nt: TGTGCCAGTAGTACACGGCGGGGCAATCAGCCCCAGCATTTT; cdr3_aa: CASSTRRGNQPQHF; v_call: TRBV19; d_call: .; j_call: TRBJ1-5; clone_size: few
cdr3_nt: TGCAGTGCTAGTAAGCCCCTAGGTAGCTACGAGCAGTACTTC; cdr3_aa: CSASKPLGSYEQYF; v_call: TRBV20-1; d_call: .; j_call: TRBJ2-7; clone_size: many
cdr3_nt: TGCAGTGCTCGTCTCGGACAGGGTGGAGGCTACACCTTC; cdr3_aa: CSARLGQGGGYTF; v_call: TRBV20-1; d_call: TRBD1; j_call: TRBJ1-2; clone_size: many
cdr3_nt: TGCGCCAGCAGCTTGGAAGTCGTACAGGGGAACACTGAAGCTTTCTTT; cdr3_aa: CASSLEVVQGNTEAFF; v_call: TRBV5-1; d_call: .; j_call: TRBJ1-1; clone_size: many
cdr3_nt: TGTGCCAGCAGCTTTCGCGGGGGCGGGTCCTACAATGAGCAGTTCTTC; cdr3_aa: CASSFRGGGSYNEQFF; v_call: TRBV5-5; d_call: .; j_call: TRBJ2-1; clone_size: .
cdr3_nt: TGTGCCAGCAGTTACCGTTCGAAGGACACTGAAGCTTTCTTT; cdr3_aa: CASSYRSKDTEAFF; v_call: TRBV6-5; d_call: .; j_call: TRBJ1-1; clone_size: .
cdr3_nt: TGTGCCAGCAGTTTAAGGCAGACCGGCGAGACCCAGTACTTC; cdr3_aa: CASSLRQTGETQYF; v_call: TRBV12-3/TRBV12-4; d_call: .; j_call: TRBJ2-5; clone_size: .
cdr3_nt: TGTGCCAGCAGCTTCGTCACCGAGCAGTACTTC; cdr3_aa: CASSFVTEQYF; v_call: TRBV7-2; d_call: .; j_call: TRBJ2-7; clone_size: .
cdr3_nt: TGTGCCAGCAGCCAAGGGGCCGACAGGGTACGTTCACCCCTCCACTTT; cdr3_aa: CASSQGADRVRSPLHF; v_call: TRBV3-1; d_call: TRBD1; j_call: TRBJ1-6; clone_size: few
cdr3_nt: TGCAGCGCAAGAATAACCAAAAACATTCAGTACTTC; cdr3_aa: CSARITKNIQYF; v_call: TRBV29-1; d_call: .; j_call: TRBJ2-4; clone_size: .
cdr3_nt: TGCGCCAGCAGCGTCGGACAGGGGGCCGGGGAGCTGTTTTTT; cdr3_aa: CASSVGQGAGELFF; v_call: TRBV5-1; d_call: TRBD1; j_call: TRBJ2-2; clone_size: many
cdr3_nt: TGTGCCAGCAGCCAACGAGCGAGCGAGACCCAGTACTTC; cdr3_aa: CASSQRASETQYF; v_call: TRBV3-1; d_call: .; j_call: TRBJ2-5; clone_size: many
cdr3_nt: TGTGCCAGCAGCTTAACTAGCGAAGTGAATGAGCAGTTCTTC; cdr3_aa: CASSLTSEVNEQFF; v_call: TRBV7-6; d_call: TRBD2; j_call: TRBJ2-1; clone_size: few
cdr3_nt: TGCAGTGTGAGCGGCTACACCTTC; cdr3_aa: CSVSGYTF; v_call: TRBV20-1; d_call: .; j_call: TRBJ1-2; clone_size: few
cdr3_nt: TGTGCCAGCAGCGCTCCTAGAGGAAACACCATATATTTT; cdr3_aa: CASSAPRGNTIYF; v_call: TRBV12-3/TRBV12-4; d_call: .; j_call: TRBJ1-3; clone_size: many
cdr3_nt: TGTGCCAGCAGCGTAAGGGCGGAGGCAGGGCGGACTGAAGCTTTCTTT; cdr3_aa: CASSVRAEAGRTEAFF; v_call: TRBV9; d_call: .; j_call: TRBJ1-1; clone_size: many
cdr3_nt: TGCGCCAGCAGCGTCCTCCCTGGGGGTGGCTACACCTTC; cdr3_aa: CASSVLPGGGYTF; v_call: TRBV4-1; d_call: .; j_call: TRBJ1-2; clone_size: many
cdr3_nt: TGTGCCATCAGTGAGGAAGGCAGATATGGCTACACCTTC; cdr3_aa: CAISEEGRYGYTF; v_call: TRBV10-3; d_call: .; j_call: TRBJ1-2; clone_size: few
cdr3_nt: TGCAGTGCTAGAGCCGCGGGATCCTACAATGAGCAGTTCTTC; cdr3_aa: CSARAAGSYNEQFF; v_call: TRBV20-1; d_call: .; j_call: TRBJ2-1; clone_size: few
cdr3_nt: TGCAGTGCTAGGGACAGGGGGCGTTACGAGCAGTACTTC; cdr3_aa: CSARDRGRYEQYF; v_call: TRBV20-1; d_call: TRBD1; j_call: TRBJ2-7; clone_size: few
cdr3_nt: TGTGCCACGAAACTCACAGAATCTGGGGCCAACGTCCTGACTTTC; cdr3_aa: CATKLTESGANVLTF; v_call: TRBV10-3; d_call: .; j_call: TRBJ2-6; clone_size: many
cdr3_nt: TGTGCCAGCAGCACCCGGACGGATCCCTACGAGCAGTACTTC; cdr3_aa: CASSTRTDPYEQYF; v_call: TRBV7-9; d_call: .; j_call: TRBJ2-7; clone_size: few
cdr3_nt: TGTGCCAGCAGCTTAGGGCCGGGACTAGCGGGAGAGGGTGAGACCCAGTACTTC; cdr3_aa: CASSLGPGLAGEGETQYF; v_call: TRBV7-8; d_call: TRBD2; j_call: TRBJ2-5; clone_size: .
cdr3_nt: TGCGCCAGCAGCCCCGGGGACCACTCCTACGAGCAGTACTTC; cdr3_aa: CASSPGDHSYEQYF; v_call: TRBV5-1; d_call: .; j_call: TRBJ2-7; clone_size: few
cdr3_nt: TGCGCCAGCAGCCAGCGGGACTCAGGATCCTACGAGCAGTACTTC; cdr3_aa: CASSQRDSGSYEQYF; v_call: TRBV4-1; d_call: .; j_call: TRBJ2-7; clone_size: .
cdr3_nt: TGTGCCAGCAGCAAAAAGCGCATTGTGAGGGGCAAAACCTACGAGCAGTACTTC; cdr3_aa: CASSKKRIVRGKTYEQYF; v_call: TRBV21-1; d_call: .; j_call: TRBJ2-7; clone_size: .
cdr3_nt: TGTGCCAGCAGTGAAAGGTCCTTGACCCAGTACTTC; cdr3_aa: CASSERSLTQYF; v_call: TRBV6-1; d_call: .; j_call: TRBJ2-5; clone_size: many
cdr3_nt: TGCAGCGTGGCCGGGACAACCTACGAGCAGTACTTC; cdr3_aa: CSVAGTTYEQYF; v_call: TRBV29-1; d_call: .; j_call: TRBJ2-7; clone_size: many
cdr3_nt: TGTGCCAGCAGTTACTCCGGGACTAGCGGGACTCTTCCCAAAAACATTCAGTACTTC; cdr3_aa: CASSYSGTSGTLPKNIQYF; v_call: TRBV6-5; d_call: TRBD2; j_call: TRBJ2-4; clone_size: .
cdr3_nt: TGTGCCAGCTCACCACCGGCGGGGACCTACGAGCAGTACTTC; cdr3_aa: CASSPPAGTYEQYF; v_call: TRBV18; d_call: .; j_call: TRBJ2-7; clone_size: many
cdr3_nt: TGTGCCAGCAGCCCGCCTGATGGGCTGACCTACGAGCAGTACTTC; cdr3_aa: CASSPPDGLTYEQYF; v_call: TRBV5-5; d_call: .; j_call: TRBJ2-7; clone_size: many
cdr3_nt: TGCAGTGCGACCGGCGACAGGAAATACGAGCAGTACTTC; cdr3_aa: CSATGDRKYEQYF; v_call: TRBV20-1; d_call: .; j_call: TRBJ2-7; clone_size: few
cdr3_nt: TGTGCCACCAGTGGCATCGGACAGGGGGCGGGCACCGGGGAGCTGTTTTTT; cdr3_aa: CATSGIGQGAGTGELFF; v_call: TRBV24-1; d_call: TRBD1; j_call: TRBJ2-2; clone_size: .
cdr3_nt: TGCAGCGTTTCCGGGACTAGCGGGTCCGGCACCGGGGAGCTGTTTTTT; cdr3_aa: CSVSGTSGSGTGELFF; v_call: TRBV29-1; d_call: TRBD2; j_call: TRBJ2-2; clone_size: many
cdr3_nt: TGCGCCAGCAGCCAAGTAACAGGGTTAAACGAGCAGTACTTC; cdr3_aa: CASSQVTGLNEQYF; v_call: TRBV4-1; d_call: .; j_call: TRBJ2-7; clone_size: few
cdr3_nt: TGCAGCGTTGAACGGGGGTATGGCTACACCTTC; cdr3_aa: CSVERGYGYTF; v_call: TRBV29-1; d_call: .; j_call: TRBJ1-2; clone_size: few
cdr3_nt: TGTGCCATCAGTGAGAAGGGAGGCTATGGCTACACCTTC; cdr3_aa: CAISEKGGYGYTF; v_call: TRBV10-3; d_call: .; j_call: TRBJ1-2; clone_size: .